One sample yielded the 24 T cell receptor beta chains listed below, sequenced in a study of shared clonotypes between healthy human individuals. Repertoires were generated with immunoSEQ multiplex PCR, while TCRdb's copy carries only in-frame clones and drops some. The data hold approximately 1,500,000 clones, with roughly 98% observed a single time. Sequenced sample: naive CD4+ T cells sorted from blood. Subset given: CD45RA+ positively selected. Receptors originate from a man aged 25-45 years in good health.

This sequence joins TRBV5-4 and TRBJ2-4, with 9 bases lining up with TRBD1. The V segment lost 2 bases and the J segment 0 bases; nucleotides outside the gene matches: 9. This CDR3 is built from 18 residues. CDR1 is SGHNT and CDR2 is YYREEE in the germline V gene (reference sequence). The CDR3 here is CASSFTGQGKLAKNIQYF. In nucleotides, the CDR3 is TGTGCCAGCAGCTTTACGGGACAGGGAAAACTAGCCAAAAACATTCAGTACTTC.

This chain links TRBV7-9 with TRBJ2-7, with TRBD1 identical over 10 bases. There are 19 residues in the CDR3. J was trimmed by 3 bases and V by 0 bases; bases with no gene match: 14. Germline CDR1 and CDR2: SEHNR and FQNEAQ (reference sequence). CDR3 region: CASSLALGTGVIANYEQYF. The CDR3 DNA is TGTGCCAGCAGCTTAGCGTTGGGGACAGGGGTAATTGCGAACTACGAGCAGTACTTC.

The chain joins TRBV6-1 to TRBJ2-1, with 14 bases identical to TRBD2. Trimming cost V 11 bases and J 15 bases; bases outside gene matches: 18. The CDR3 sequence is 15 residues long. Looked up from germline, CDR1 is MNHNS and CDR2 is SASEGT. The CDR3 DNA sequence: TGTGCCTCTATCTGGTCTTCGGGACTAGCGGGAGAACCGTTCTTC. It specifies CASIWSSGLAGEPFF.

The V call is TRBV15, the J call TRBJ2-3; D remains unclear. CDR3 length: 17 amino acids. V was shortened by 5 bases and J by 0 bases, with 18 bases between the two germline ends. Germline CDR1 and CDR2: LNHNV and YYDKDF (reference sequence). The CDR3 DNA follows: TGTGCCACCAGCCGAGTCCCGCTACTTACTAGCACAGATACGCAGTATTTT. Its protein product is CATSRVPLLTSTDTQYF.

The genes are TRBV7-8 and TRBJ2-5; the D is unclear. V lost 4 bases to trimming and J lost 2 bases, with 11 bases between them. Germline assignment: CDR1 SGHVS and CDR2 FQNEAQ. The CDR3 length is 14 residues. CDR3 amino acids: CASSSLHLQETQYF. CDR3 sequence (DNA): TGTGCCAGCAGCTCCCTCCACTTACAAGAGACCCAGTACTTC.

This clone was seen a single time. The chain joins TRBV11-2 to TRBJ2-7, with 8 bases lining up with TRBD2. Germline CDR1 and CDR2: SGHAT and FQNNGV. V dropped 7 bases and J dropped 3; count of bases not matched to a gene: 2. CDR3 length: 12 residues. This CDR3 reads CASNGGGYEQYF. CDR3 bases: TGTGCCAGCAACGGGGGGGGCTACGAGCAGTACTTC.

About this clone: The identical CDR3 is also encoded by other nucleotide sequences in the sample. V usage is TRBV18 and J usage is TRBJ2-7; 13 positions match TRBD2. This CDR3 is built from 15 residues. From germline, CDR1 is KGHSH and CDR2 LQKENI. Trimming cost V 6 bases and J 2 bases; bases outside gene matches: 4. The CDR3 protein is CASSPGTSGTYEQYF. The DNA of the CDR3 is TGTGCCAGCTCTCCCGGGACTAGCGGGACCTACGAGCAGTACTTC.

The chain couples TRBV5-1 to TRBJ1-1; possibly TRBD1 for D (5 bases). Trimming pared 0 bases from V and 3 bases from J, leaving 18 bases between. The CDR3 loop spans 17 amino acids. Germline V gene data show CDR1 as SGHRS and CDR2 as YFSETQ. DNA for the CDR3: TGCGCCAGCAGCTTGGCCACCTCCGGGACTGGGGACACTGAAGCTTTCTTT. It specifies CASSLATSGTGDTEAFF.

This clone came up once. The CDR3 DNA sequence: TGTGCCAGCAGCTTGTTGGGAGAGGGGAGCTTCAGCTATGGCTACACCTTC. This translates into CASSLLGEGSFSYGYTF. The genes are TRBV5-4 and TRBJ1-2; D perhaps matches TRBD1 (5 bases). The CDR3 length is 17 residues. V dropped 1 base and J dropped 4 bases, with 20 bases sitting between them. Germline assignment: CDR1 SGHNT and CDR2 YYREEE (reference sequence).

The CDR3 region has the DNA TGTGCCAGCAGTGAAGCCCTAATTTCGGGGGCTGAAGCTTTCTTT. Its translation: CASSEALISGAEAFF. The chain combines TRBV2 with TRBJ1-1; tentatively, D is TRBD1 (5 bases). This CDR3 is built from 15 residues. V was trimmed by 0 bases and J by 6 bases, leaving 14 bases between them. Germline V gene sequence: CDR1 SNHLY, CDR2 FYNNEI. Using reference TRBV2 and TRBJ1-1 for the parts outside the CDR3, the full variable domain is EPEVTQTPSHQVTQMGQEVILRCVPISNHLYFYWYRQILGQKVEFLVSFYNNEISEKSEIFDDQFSVERPDGSNFTLKIRSTKLEDSAMYFCASSEALISGAEAFFGQGTRLTVV.

The CDR3 loop is CASSLGQVSYNEQFF. Written as DNA, the CDR3 is TGTGCCAGCAGCCTAGGACAGGTCTCCTACAATGAGCAGTTCTTC. The chain combines TRBV5-4 with TRBJ2-1; TRBD1 aligns across 7 bases. The CDR3 consists of 15 residues. Per the germline V gene, CDR1 is SGHNT and CDR2 is YYREEE (reference sequence). J was trimmed by 0 bases and V by 4 bases; bases with no gene match: 4.

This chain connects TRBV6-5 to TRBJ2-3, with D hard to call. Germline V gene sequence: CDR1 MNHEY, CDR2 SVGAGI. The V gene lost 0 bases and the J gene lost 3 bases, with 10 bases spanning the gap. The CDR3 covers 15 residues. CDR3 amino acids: CASSYSMGGTDTQYF. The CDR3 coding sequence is TGTGCCAGCAGTTACTCGATGGGTGGGACAGATACGCAGTATTTT.

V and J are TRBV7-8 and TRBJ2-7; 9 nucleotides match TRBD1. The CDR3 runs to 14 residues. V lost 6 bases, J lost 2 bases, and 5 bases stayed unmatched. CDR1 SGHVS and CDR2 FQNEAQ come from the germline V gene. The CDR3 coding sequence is TGTGCCAGCAGACCCGGGACAGGGCCCTACGAGCAGTACTTC. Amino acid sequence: CASRPGTGPYEQYF.

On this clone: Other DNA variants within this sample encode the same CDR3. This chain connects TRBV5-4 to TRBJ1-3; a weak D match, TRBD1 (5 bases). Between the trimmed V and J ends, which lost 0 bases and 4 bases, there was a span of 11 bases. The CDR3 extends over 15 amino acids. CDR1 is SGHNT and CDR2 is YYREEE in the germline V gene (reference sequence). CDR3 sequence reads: CASSLAGGSGNTIYF. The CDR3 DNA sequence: TGTGCCAGCAGCTTGGCTGGGGGATCCGGAAACACCATATATTTT.

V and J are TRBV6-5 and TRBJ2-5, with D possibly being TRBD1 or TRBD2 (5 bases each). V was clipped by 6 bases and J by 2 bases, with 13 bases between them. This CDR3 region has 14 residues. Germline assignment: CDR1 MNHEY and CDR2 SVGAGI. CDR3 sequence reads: CASSRPGAQETQYF. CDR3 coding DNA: TGTGCCAGCAGCCGCCCCGGGGCTCAAGAGACCCAGTACTTC.

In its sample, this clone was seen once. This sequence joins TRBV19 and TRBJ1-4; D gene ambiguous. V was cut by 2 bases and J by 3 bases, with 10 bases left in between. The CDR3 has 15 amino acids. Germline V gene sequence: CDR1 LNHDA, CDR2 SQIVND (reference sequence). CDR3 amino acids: CASSIRTRANEKLFF. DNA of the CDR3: TGTGCCAGTAGTATAAGGACGAGGGCTAATGAAAAACTGTTTTTT.

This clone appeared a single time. CDR3 amino acids: CAISEPSGPGDTQYF. The CDR3 DNA reads as TGTGCCATCAGTGAGCCTAGCGGGCCGGGAGATACGCAGTATTTT. The rearrangement uses TRBV10-3 and TRBJ2-3; the match to TRBD2 covers 8 bases. Unmatched junction bases numbered 6, after V lost 2 bases and J lost 5 bases. CDR1 and CDR2 from the germline V gene are ENHRY and SYGVKD. The length of the CDR3 is 15 residues.

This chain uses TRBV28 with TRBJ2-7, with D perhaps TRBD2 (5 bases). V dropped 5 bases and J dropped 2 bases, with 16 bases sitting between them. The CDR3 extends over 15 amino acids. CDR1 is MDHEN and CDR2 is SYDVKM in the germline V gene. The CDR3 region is CASSKVDSWTYEQYF. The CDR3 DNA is TGTGCCAGCAGTAAAGTGGACTCATGGACCTACGAGCAGTACTTC.

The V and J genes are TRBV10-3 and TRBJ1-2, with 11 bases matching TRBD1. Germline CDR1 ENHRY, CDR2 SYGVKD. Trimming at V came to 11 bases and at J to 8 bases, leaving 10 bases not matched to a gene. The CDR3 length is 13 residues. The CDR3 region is CAYRGQGEGGYTF. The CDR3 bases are TGTGCCTACCGGGGACAGGGGGAAGGAGGCTACACCTTC.

CDR3 DNA: TGTGCCAGCAGTTTCCACCCCAGAGCGGGAGGTGGCTACAATGAGCAGTTCTTC. This sequence encodes CASSFHPRAGGGYNEQFF. The V and J genes are TRBV27 and TRBJ2-1; 9 nucleotides match TRBD2. CDR1 MNHEY and CDR2 SMNVEV come from the germline V gene (reference sequence). CDR3 length: 18 residues. J gave up 3 bases and V 3 bases, and 12 bases lay outside the gene matches.

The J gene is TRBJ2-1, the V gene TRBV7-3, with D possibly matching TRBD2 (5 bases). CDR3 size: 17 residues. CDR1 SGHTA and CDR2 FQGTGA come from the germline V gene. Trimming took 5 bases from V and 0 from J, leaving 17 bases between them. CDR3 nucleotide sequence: TGTGCCAGCAGCCCAACCCTGAGCGGTGGCTCCTACAATGAGCAGTTCTTC. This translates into CASSPTLSGGSYNEQFF.

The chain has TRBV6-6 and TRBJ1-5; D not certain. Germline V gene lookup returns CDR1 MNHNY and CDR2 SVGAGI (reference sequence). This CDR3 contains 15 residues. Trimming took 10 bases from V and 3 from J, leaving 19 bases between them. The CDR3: CATDLAAGNNQPQHF. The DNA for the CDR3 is TGTGCCACTGACTTAGCGGCCGGCAACAATCAGCCCCAGCATTTT.

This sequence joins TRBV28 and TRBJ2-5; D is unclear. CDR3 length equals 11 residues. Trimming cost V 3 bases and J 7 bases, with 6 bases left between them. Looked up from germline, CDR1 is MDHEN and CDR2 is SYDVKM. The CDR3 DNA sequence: TGTGCCAGCAGTTTCGCTGCGACCCAGTACTTC. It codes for CASSFAATQYF.

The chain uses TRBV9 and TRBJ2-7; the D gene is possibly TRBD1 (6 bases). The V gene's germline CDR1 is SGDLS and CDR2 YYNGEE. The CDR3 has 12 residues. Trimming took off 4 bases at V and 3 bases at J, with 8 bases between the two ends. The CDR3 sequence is CASSPGVYEQYF. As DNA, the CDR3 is TGTGCCAGCAGCCCAGGGGTCTACGAGCAGTACTTC.